This T cell receptor (beta chain) derives from a study of identical twins. TCRdb processed the 5' RACE reads anew with MiXCR; each CDR3 protein has one entry. Among 570,000 or so distinct CDR3 sequences listed, around a tenth were seen once. All of the donors were Caucasians in good health. The sample was also linked to a second study, of yellow fever vaccine responses in identical twins.

Sequencing was carried out using PBMCs. The TCR was taken from a woman under 30 in good health.

The CDR3 protein is CASSHRSFRQTPYQQFF. The CDR3 DNA reads TGCGCCAGCAGCCACCGTAGTTTCCGTCAAACCCCATATCAGCAGTTCTTC. The rearrangement joins TRBV4-3 to TRBJ2-1; D unresolved. Germline-derived CDR1 and CDR2 are LGHNA and YSLEER. The CDR3 has 17 amino acids. Trimming stripped 3 bases from V and 11 bases from J, with 26 bases between.